One sample yielded the 23 T cell receptor beta chains listed below, sequenced in a study of T cell clonality in common variable immunodeficiency. The repertoire was sequenced with immunoSEQ multiplex PCR; TCRdb's copy has only in-frame clones and lacks some. Captured here are some 28,000 clones, none seen once; the top ten comprise 25% to 30%. Antigens of these TCRs are unknown. General study results and limits: Reportedly, TCR beta sequences from common variable immunodeficiency showed fewer deletions and N-nucleotide insertions.

Sequencing used peripheral blood mononuclear cells. The receptors were gathered from a human donor with common variable immunodeficiency.

This clone was counted only a few times. CDR3 amino acids: CASSPMGGSGVAKNIQYF. Incomplete CDR3 DNA: TGTGCCAGCTCACCAATGGGGGGTAGCGGCGTAGCCAAAAACATT. This chain uses TRBV18 with TRBJ2-4; D may be TRBD2 (6 bases). The read gets to within 3 residues of the CDR3 end, and the germline J gene fills in the rest. Germline loops: CDR1 KGHSH, CDR2 LQKENI. Trimming pared 2 bases from V and 0 bases from J, leaving 17 bases between. The CDR3 covers 18 residues.

With regard to this clone: The read finishes 3 residues shy of the CDR3 end, and the germline J gene is used to complete it. The V gene is TRBV19, the J gene TRBJ2-1; D uncertain. Trimming left V 5 bases short and J 7 bases short, with 21 bases between. The CDR3 loop spans 16 amino acids. Germline-derived CDR1 and CDR2 are LNHDA and SQIVND (reference sequence). CDR3 loop: CASSSFRAIVTNEQFF. Partial CDR3 DNA: TGTGCCAGTAGTTCTTTTAGGGCCATCGTTACAAATGAG.

In this sample, this clone turned up many times. The CDR3 end falls 3 residues outside the read, so it is completed with the germline J gene. The rearrangement joins TRBV7-2 to TRBJ2-3; D not resolved. Germline CDR1 SGHTA, CDR2 FQGNSA. V was shortened by 1 base and J by 0 bases, with 8 bases between the two germline ends. The CDR3 extends over 15 amino acids. The CDR3 DNA, read in part, is TGTGCCAGCAGCTTAGGTTCCGGGAGCACAGATACG. The encoded protein is CASSLGSGSTDT. The complete CDR3 reads CASSLGSGSTDTQYF.

This clone occurred a few times. The sequence runs out 3 residues before the end of the CDR3; the remainder is reconstructed from the germline J gene. The chain combines TRBV19 with TRBJ2-3, with TRBD2 as a possible D gene (6 bases). This CDR3 is built from 18 residues. Germline CDR1 LNHDA, CDR2 SQIVND (reference sequence). V was cut by 3 bases and J by 0 bases, with 19 bases left in between. The CDR3 bases that were read are TGTGCCAGTAGTATCGGGCAGTGGAGGGGATCAAGCACAGATACG. Protein sequence: CASSIGQWRGSSTDT. The full CDR3 is CASSIGQWRGSSTDTQYF.

By sample share, this clone is medium-sized (0.01 to 0.1%). The read ends 3 residues before the CDR3 terminus; that terminus is restored from the germline J gene. The chain is built from TRBV19 and TRBJ1-5; D remains ambiguous. V was pared by 5 bases and J by 0 bases, with 11 bases between. The CDR3 extends over 15 amino acids. Germline assignment: CDR1 LNHDA and CDR2 SQIVND (reference sequence). The CDR3: CASSSVTYSNQPQHF. The sequenced CDR3 bases are TGTGCCAGTAGTTCAGTGACATATAGCAATCAGCCC.

This clone was found many times. The CDR3 end is not reached by the read, which stops 3 residues before it; the germline J gene fills it in. This chain joins TRBV5-1 and TRBJ1-2, with D uncertain. V shed 7 bases and J shed 5 bases, with 15 bases lying between them. The CDR3 loop spans 13 amino acids. Germline CDR1 is SGHRS and CDR2 is YFSETQ. CDR3 protein: CASGPGSGYGYTF. CDR3 bases read: TGCGCCAGCGGACCGGGCAGCGGGTATGGC.

This clone was observed a few times. Coverage ceases 3 residues before the CDR3 finishes, and the germline J gene fills in the end. The chain employs TRBV11-2 and TRBJ2-7, with D maybe TRBD2 (5 bases). The V end was cut by 4 bases, the J end by 0 bases, with 10 bases between. Germline assignment: CDR1 SGHAT and CDR2 FQNNGV. The CDR3 has 14 residues. CDR3 bases read: TGTGCCAGCAGCTCCCTGCGGGTCTCCTACGAG. Its protein product is CASSSLRVSYE. In full, the CDR3 reads CASSSLRVSYEQYF.

This clone appeared many times. The DNA ends 3 residues before the CDR3 does, and the rest of the CDR3 is filled in from the germline J gene. The chain employs TRBV7-3 and TRBJ2-3; 12 bases fit TRBD1. This CDR3 region has 17 residues. J lost 2 bases, V lost 4 bases, and 7 bases had no gene match. From germline, CDR1 is SGHTA and CDR2 FQGTGA. CDR3 bases read: TGTGCCAGCAGCTCGACCGGGACAGGGGGCTACACAGATACG. Its translation: CASSSTGTGGYTDT. The entire CDR3 protein is CASSSTGTGGYTDTQYF.

For this clone: The CDR3 end falls 3 residues outside the read, so it is completed with the germline J gene. The V call is TRBV2, the J call TRBJ1-4, with 8 bases identical to TRBD1. Trimming at V came to 4 bases and at J to 8 bases, leaving 9 bases not matched to a gene. This CDR3 has 15 residues. CDR1 is SNHLY, CDR2 FYNNEI, per germline. The CDR3 bases that were read are TGTGCCAGCAGTGCCCGGGCCACAGGGGGGGAAAAA. Translated: CASSARATGGEK. The complete CDR3 protein is CASSARATGGEKLFF.

This clone appeared many times. The missing CDR3 end, 3 residues past where the read stops, is filled in from the germline J gene. The V gene is TRBV28, the J gene TRBJ1-5; D gene ambiguous. V was shortened by 6 bases and J by 1 base, with 13 bases between the two germline ends. This CDR3 comprises 15 residues. Per germline, CDR1 MDHEN and CDR2 SYDVKM. The CDR3 reads CASRLIWQSNQPQHF. The sequenced part of the CDR3 DNA is TGTGCCAGCAGGCTGATCTGGCAGAGCAATCAGCCC. The full variable domain, rest sourced from reference TRBV28 and TRBJ1-5, is DVKVTQSSRYLVKRTGEKVFLECVQDMDHENMFWYRQDPGLGLRLIYFSYDVKMKEKGDIPEGYSVSREKKERFSLILESASTNQTSMYLCASRLIWQSNQPQHFGDGTRLSIL.

The sample holds many counts of this clone. An end of the junction does not agree with germline; a read error may underlie this. The DNA ends 3 residues before the CDR3 does, and the rest of the CDR3 is filled in from the germline J gene. The rearrangement uses TRBV4-2 and TRBJ2-7; 8 nucleotides line up with TRBD1. CDR3 length equals 15 residues. Per the germline V gene, CDR1 is LGHNA and CDR2 is YNFKEQ. CDR3 DNA (partial): TGCGCCAGCAGCCAAGATCGGACAGGGAACTACGAG. This sequence encodes CASSQDRTGNYE. The complete CDR3 reads CASSQDRTGNYEQYF.

This clone came up many times. The read gets to within 3 residues of the CDR3 end, and the germline J gene fills in the rest. The rearrangement joins TRBV7-2 to TRBJ2-1; 10 bases map to TRBD2. The CDR3 is 15 residues long. Germline-derived CDR1 and CDR2 are SGHTA and FQGNSA. Trimming cost V 7 bases and J 6 bases; bases outside gene matches: 9. CDR3 sequence: CASTLLGTSANEQFF. The sequenced part of the CDR3 DNA is TGTGCCAGCACCCTTCTCGGGACTAGCGCCAATGAG.

This clone was recorded at least ten times. The read comes to an end 3 residues before the CDR3 does, leaving the germline J gene to fill in the end. The chain joins TRBV29-1 to TRBJ2-1, with 7 bases aligning to TRBD1. This CDR3 has 13 residues. Germline CDR1 reads SQVTM; CDR2 reads ANQGSEA. J was trimmed by 0 bases and V by 8 bases; bases with no gene match: 4. CDR3 DNA, as far as it was read: TGCAGCCTCAGGGGGAGCTCCTACAATGAG. Translated: CSLRGSSYNE. The entire CDR3 reads CSLRGSSYNEQFF.

Comments on this clone: The read terminates 3 residues before the CDR3 end, so the remaining end is supplied by the germline J gene. The chain uses TRBV18 and TRBJ1-1, with 7 bases aligning to TRBD1. Germline trimming cut 1 base from V and 4 bases from J; bases unmatched to any gene: 9. The CDR3 contains 16 residues. Germline CDR1 and CDR2: KGHSH and LQKENI. The covered CDR3 bases are TGTGCCAGCTCACCACGGAACGAACAGGGGACCACTGAA. This encodes CASSPRNEQGTTE. The full CDR3 reads CASSPRNEQGTTEAFF.

This clone was counted at least ten times. The read ends 3 residues before the CDR3 terminus; that terminus is restored from the germline J gene. The chain joins TRBV7-9 to TRBJ1-4, with TRBD1 identical over 7 bases. This CDR3 has 15 amino acids. Germline V gene lookup returns CDR1 SEHNR and CDR2 FQNEAQ (reference sequence). V was pared by 5 bases and J by 1 base, with 4 bases of the junction left unmatched. CDR3 loop: CASSNYRGTNEKLFF. CDR3 DNA, as far as it was read: TGTGCCAGCAGCAACTACAGGGGAACTAATGAAAAA. Looking up the rest from reference TRBV7-9 and TRBJ1-4 gives the full variable domain: DTGVSQNPRHKITKRGQNVTFRCDPISEHNRLYWYRQTLGQGPEFLTYFQNEAQLEKSRLLSDRFSAERPKGSFSTLEIQRTEQGDSAMYLCASSNYRGTNEKLFFGSGTQLSVL.

About this clone: The read falls 3 residues short of the CDR3 end, and the missing part is taken from the germline J gene. The V gene is TRBV7-9, the J gene TRBJ2-7; TRBD1 matches 8 bases. The CDR3 has 15 residues. J lost 6 bases, V lost 1 base, and 8 bases had no gene match. Germline CDR1 reads SEHNR; CDR2 reads FQNEAQ (reference sequence). The CDR3 loop is CASSLVDRASGEQYF. CDR3 DNA (partial): TGTGCCAGCAGCTTAGTGGACAGGGCAAGCGGCGAG.

Turning to this clone: The read halts 3 residues ahead of the CDR3 end, with the missing end drawn from the germline J gene. The rearrangement uses TRBV20-1 and TRBJ1-6, with TRBD1 as a possible D gene (5 bases). Germline CDR1 DFQATT, CDR2 SNEGSKA (reference sequence). The CDR3 is 14 residues long. V lost 6 bases and J 9 bases, leaving 18 bases between the germline ends. This chain's CDR3 is CSAAPEGEISPLHF. The part of the CDR3 DNA that was read is TGCAGTGCGGCCCCCGAAGGGGAAATTTCACCC.

This clone has a handful of counts. The read ends 3 residues shy of where the CDR3 ends; the end is completed using the germline J gene. The chain couples TRBV7-6 to TRBJ2-7; maybe TRBD1 (6 bases). The CDR3 runs to 17 residues. V was cut by 0 bases and J by 6 bases, with 21 bases left in between. CDR1 is SGHVS, CDR2 FNYEAQ, per germline. The sequenced CDR3 bases are TGTGCCAGCAGCTTAGCTATTGGGGGACAAGGGTGGGGCGAG. Its translation is CASSLAIGGQGWGE. The full-length CDR3 reads as CASSLAIGGQGWGEQYF.

This clone occurred many times. The read ends 3 residues before the CDR3 terminus; that terminus is restored from the germline J gene. This chain links TRBV19 with TRBJ2-5, with 11 bases aligning to TRBD1. CDR3 length equals 15 residues. V dropped 4 bases and J dropped 4; count of bases not matched to a gene: 5. Germline CDR1 reads LNHDA; CDR2 reads SQIVND (reference sequence). Incomplete CDR3 DNA: TGTGCCAGTAGTAAGGACAGGGGGCTTGGAGAGACC. Translating it yields CASSKDRGLGET. The full CDR3 reads CASSKDRGLGETQYF.

This clone has a handful of counts. Sequencing ends 3 residues short of the CDR3 end; the germline J gene provides the rest. The genes are TRBV7-6 and TRBJ2-3, with D perhaps matching TRBD1 (6 bases). From germline, CDR1 is SGHVS and CDR2 FNYEAQ. The CDR3 consists of 15 residues. Trimming removed 3 bases from V and 2 bases from J, with 12 bases in between. The covered CDR3 bases are TGTGCCAGCAGCTTGACAGGTCCCTACACAGATACG. As protein: CASSLTGPYTDT. The entire CDR3 is CASSLTGPYTDTQYF.

Concerning this clone itself: The sequence runs out 3 residues before the end of the CDR3; the remainder is reconstructed from the germline J gene. At the DNA level, this CDR3 is encoded by other sequences in the same sample as well. V gene TRBV19 combines with J gene TRBJ1-1, with D hard to call. Germline CDR1 is LNHDA and CDR2 is SQIVND (reference sequence). The CDR3 spans 11 residues. V shed 6 bases and J shed 4 bases, with 6 bases lying between them. The CDR3 sequence: CASSPGTEAFF. The CDR3 DNA, read in part, is TGTGCCAGTAGCCCCGGCACTGAA.

This clone was counted at least ten times. The read finishes 3 residues shy of the CDR3 end, and the germline J gene is used to complete it. The chain employs TRBV28 and TRBJ2-3, with D perhaps matching TRBD2 (6 bases). The CDR3 sequence is 13 residues long. Germline loops: CDR1 MDHEN, CDR2 SYDVKM. V gave up 3 bases and J gave up 3 bases, with 7 bases separating them. The CDR3 spells CASSFGGTDTQYF. The DNA read from the CDR3 is TGTGCCAGCAGTTTTGGGGGGACAGATACG.

The sample holds a few counts of this clone. Coverage ceases 3 residues before the CDR3 finishes, and the germline J gene fills in the end. This rearrangement joins TRBV5-3 to TRBJ1-1, with D uncertain. TRBV5-3 is noted as an ORF with a role that remains uncertain. V lost 4 bases to trimming and J lost 5 bases, with 9 bases between them. This CDR3 is 12 amino acids long. Incomplete CDR3 DNA: TGTGCCAGAAGCCCTGGAGGGACTGAA. Encoded protein: CARSPGGTE. The full CDR3 is CARSPGGTEAFF.